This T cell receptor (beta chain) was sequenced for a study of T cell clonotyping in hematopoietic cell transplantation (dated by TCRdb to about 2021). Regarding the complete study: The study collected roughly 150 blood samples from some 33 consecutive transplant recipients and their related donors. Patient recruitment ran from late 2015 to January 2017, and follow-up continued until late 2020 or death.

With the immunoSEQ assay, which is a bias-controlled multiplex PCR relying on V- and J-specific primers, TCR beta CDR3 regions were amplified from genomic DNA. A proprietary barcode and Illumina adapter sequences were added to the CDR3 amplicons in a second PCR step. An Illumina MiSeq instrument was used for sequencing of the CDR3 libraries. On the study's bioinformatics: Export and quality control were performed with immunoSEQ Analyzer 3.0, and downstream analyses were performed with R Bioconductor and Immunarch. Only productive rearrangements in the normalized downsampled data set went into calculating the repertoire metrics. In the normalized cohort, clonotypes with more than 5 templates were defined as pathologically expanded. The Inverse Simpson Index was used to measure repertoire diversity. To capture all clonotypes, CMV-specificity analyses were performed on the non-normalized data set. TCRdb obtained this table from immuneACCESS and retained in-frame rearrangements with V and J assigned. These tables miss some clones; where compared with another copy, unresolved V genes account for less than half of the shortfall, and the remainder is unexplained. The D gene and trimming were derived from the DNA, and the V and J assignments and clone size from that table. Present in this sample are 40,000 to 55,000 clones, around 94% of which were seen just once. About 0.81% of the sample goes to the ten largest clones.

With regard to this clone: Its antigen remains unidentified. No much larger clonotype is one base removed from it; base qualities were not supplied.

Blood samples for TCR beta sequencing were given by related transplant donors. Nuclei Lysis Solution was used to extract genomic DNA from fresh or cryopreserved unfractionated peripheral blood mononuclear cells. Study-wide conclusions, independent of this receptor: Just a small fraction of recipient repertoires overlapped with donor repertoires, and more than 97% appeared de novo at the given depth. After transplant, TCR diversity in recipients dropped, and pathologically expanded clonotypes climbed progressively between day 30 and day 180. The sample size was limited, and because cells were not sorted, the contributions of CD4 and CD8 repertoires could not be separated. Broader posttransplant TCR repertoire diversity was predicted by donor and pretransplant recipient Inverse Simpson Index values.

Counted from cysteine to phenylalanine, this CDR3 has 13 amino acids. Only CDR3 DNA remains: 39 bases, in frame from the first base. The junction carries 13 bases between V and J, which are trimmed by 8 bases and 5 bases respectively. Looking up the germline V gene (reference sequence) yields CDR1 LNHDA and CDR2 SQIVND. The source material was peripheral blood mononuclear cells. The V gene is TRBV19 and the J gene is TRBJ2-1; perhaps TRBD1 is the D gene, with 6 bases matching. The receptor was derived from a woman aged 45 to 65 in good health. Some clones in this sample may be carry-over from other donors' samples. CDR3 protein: CASAVGANNEQFF. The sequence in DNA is TGTGCCAGTGCGGTGGGGGCCAACAATGAGCAGTTCTTC.